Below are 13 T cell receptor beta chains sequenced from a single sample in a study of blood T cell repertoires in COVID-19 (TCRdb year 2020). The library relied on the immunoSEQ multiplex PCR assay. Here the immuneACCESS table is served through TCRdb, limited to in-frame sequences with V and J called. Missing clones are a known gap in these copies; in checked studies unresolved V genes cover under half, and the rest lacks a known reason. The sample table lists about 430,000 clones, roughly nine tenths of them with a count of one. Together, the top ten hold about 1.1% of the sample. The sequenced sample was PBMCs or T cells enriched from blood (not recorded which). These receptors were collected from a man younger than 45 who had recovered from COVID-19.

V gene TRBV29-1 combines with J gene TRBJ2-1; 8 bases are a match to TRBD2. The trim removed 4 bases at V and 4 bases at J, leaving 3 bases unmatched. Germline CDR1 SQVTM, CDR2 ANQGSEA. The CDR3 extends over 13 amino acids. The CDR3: CSVGLARYNEQFF. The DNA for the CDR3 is TGCAGCGTTGGACTAGCGAGGTACAATGAGCAGTTCTTC.

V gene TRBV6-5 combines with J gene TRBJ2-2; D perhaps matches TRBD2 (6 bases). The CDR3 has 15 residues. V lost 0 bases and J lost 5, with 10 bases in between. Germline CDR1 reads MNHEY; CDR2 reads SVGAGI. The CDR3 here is CASSYSSGETGELFF. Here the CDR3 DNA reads TGTGCCAGCAGTTACTCTTCGGGGGAGACCGGGGAGCTGTTTTTT.

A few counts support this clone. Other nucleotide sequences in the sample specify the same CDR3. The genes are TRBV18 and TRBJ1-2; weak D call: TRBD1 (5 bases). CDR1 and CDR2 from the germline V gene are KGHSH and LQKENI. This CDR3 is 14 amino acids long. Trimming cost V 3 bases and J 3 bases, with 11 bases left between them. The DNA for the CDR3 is TGTGCCAGCTCACCGCGGAGGGGCGACTATGGCTACACCTTC. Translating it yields CASSPRRGDYGYTF.

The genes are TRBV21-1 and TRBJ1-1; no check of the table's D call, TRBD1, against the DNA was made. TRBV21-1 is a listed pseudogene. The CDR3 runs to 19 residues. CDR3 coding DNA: TGTGCCAGCAGCAAAGCGGGCTTACAGGGGGCGCCGGGGAACACTGAAGCTTTCTTT. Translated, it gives CASSKAGLQGAPGNTEAFF.

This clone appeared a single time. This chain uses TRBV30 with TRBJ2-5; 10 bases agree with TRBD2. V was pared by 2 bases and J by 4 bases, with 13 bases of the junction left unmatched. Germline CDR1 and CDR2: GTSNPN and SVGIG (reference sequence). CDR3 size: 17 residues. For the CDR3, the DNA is TGTGCCTGGAGTAAGGGTACTAGCGGGAATGTAGGAGAGACCCAGTACTTC. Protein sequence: CAWSKGTSGNVGETQYF.

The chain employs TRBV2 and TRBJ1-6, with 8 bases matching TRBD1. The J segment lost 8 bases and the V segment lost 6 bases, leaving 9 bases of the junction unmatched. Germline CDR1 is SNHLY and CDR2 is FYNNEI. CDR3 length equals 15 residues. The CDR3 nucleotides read TGTGCCAGCAGCGAGCAGGGGGCGCAGGATTCACCCCTCCACTTT. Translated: CASSEQGAQDSPLHF.

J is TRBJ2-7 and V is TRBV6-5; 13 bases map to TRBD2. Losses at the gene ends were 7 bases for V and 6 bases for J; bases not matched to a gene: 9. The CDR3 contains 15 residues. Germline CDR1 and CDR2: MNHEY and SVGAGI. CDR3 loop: CASTHWTSGSFEQYF. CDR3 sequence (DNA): TGTGCCAGCACCCACTGGACTAGCGGGAGTTTCGAGCAGTACTTC.

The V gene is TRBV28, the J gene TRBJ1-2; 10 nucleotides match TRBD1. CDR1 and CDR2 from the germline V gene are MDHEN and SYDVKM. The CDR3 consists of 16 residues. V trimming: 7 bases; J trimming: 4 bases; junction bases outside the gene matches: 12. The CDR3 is CASTVPGQGPIYGYTF. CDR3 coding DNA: TGTGCCAGCACCGTCCCGGGACAGGGGCCCATCTATGGCTACACCTTC.

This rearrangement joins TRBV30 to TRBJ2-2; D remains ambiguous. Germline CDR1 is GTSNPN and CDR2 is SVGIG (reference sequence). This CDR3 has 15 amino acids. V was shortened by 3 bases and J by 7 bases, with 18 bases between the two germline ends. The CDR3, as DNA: TGTGCCTGGAGGATTCTACTTGGGTCAGGCGGGGAGCTGTTTTTT. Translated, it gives CAWRILLGSGGELFF.

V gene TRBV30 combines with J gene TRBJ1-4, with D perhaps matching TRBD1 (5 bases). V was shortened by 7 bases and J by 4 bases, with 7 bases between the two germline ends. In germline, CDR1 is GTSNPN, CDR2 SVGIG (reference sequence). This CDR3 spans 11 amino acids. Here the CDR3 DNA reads TGTGCCTTGGGACTTAATGAAAAACTGTTTTTT. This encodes CALGLNEKLFF.

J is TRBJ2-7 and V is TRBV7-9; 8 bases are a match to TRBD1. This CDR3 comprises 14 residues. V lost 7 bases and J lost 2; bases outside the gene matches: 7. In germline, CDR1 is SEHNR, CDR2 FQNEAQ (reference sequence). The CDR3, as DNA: TGTGCCAGCACCCCTGACAGGGGACCCTACGAGCAGTACTTC. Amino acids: CASTPDRGPYEQYF.

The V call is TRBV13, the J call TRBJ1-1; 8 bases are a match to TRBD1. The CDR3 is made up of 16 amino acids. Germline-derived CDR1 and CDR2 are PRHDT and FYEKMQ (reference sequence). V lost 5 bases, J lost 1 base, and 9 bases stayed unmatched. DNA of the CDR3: TGTGCCAGCAGCAGTGGACAGGGCATCGCGAACACTGAAGCTTTCTTT. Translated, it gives CASSSGQGIANTEAFF.

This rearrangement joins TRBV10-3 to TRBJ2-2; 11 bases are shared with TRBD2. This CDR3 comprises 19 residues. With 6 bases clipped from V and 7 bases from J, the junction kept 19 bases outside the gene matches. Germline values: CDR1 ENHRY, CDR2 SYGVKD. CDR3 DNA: TGTGCCATCAGCGCCTTACCGGGGCTAGCGGGAGGCCGCGGCGGGGAGCTGTTTTTT. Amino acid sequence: CAISALPGLAGGRGGELFF.